These 10 T cell receptor beta chains share one sample of origin, sequenced in a study of blood T cell repertoires in COVID-19. The assay was immunoSEQ multiplex PCR, and TCRdb's table has in-frame clones only and misses some. Of more than 95,000 clones listed, 80% to 90% are singletons. Input material: peripheral blood. Every receptor here comes from a woman aged 55-70 years with acute or convalescent COVID-19.

The chain has TRBV6-4 and TRBJ1-3; weak D call: TRBD1 (5 bases). The germline V and J ends were trimmed by 10 bases and 0 bases, with 13 bases remaining between them. The CDR3 is 14 residues long. Germline V gene data show CDR1 as MRHNA and CDR2 as SNTAGT. The CDR3 spells CATSGPSSGNTIYF. In DNA form, the CDR3 reads TGTGCCACTTCAGGGCCTTCCTCTGGAAACACCATATATTTT.

This clone was seen just once. The J gene is TRBJ1-5, the V gene TRBV19; 9 nucleotides match TRBD1. Trimming at V came to 6 bases and at J to 6 bases, leaving 15 bases not matched to a gene. The CDR3 has 17 amino acids. In germline, CDR1 is LNHDA, CDR2 SQIVND (reference sequence). CDR3 sequence: CASSRGLGQGNGQPQHF. The CDR3 DNA reads as TGTGCCAGTAGCCGGGGACTCGGACAGGGGAATGGTCAGCCCCAGCATTTT.

This clone was detected only once. J is TRBJ1-2 and V is TRBV7-8, with 8 positions matching TRBD1. The CDR3 totals 14 residues. The V gene end was trimmed by 5 bases and the J gene end by 3 bases; junction bases not matched to a gene: 5. Germline V gene lookup returns CDR1 SGHVS and CDR2 FQNEAQ. The DNA for the CDR3 is TGTGCCAGCAGCATAGACAGGGGCGACTATGGCTACACCTTC. This gives the protein CASSIDRGDYGYTF.

The chain recombines TRBV5-1 with TRBJ1-4; TRBD1 aligns across 7 bases. This CDR3 contains 14 residues. The ends lost 0 bases at V and 5 bases at J; junction bases unmatched: 1. Looked up from germline, CDR1 is SGHRS and CDR2 is YFSETQ. The CDR3 loop is CASSLGQGNEKLFF. The CDR3 region has the DNA TGCGCCAGCAGCTTGGGACAGGGAAATGAAAAACTGTTTTTT.

This clone was counted once. V is TRBV7-9 and J is TRBJ2-7; possibly TRBD1 for D (6 bases). This CDR3 has 14 amino acids. Germline-derived CDR1 and CDR2 are SEHNR and FQNEAQ (reference sequence). V lost 1 base to trimming and J lost 6 bases, with 13 bases between them. CDR3 amino acids: CASSLGGRGGEQYF. CDR3 in DNA: TGTGCCAGCAGCTTAGGTGGCAGGGGTGGCGAGCAGTACTTC.

In nucleotides, the CDR3 is TGTGCCAGTAGTATAGTCTACGGGAACACTGAAGCTTTCTTT. Translation gives CASSIVYGNTEAFF. The chain employs TRBV19 and TRBJ1-1; D is undetermined. Trimming left V 1 base short and J 1 base short, with 7 bases between. The CDR3 runs to 14 residues. Per germline, CDR1 LNHDA and CDR2 SQIVND (reference sequence).

The chain recombines TRBV20-1 with TRBJ2-3; 10 positions agree with TRBD2. J was trimmed by 5 bases and V by 3 bases; bases with no gene match: 8. Germline loops: CDR1 DFQATT, CDR2 SNEGSKA (reference sequence). This CDR3 has 15 residues. CDR3 DNA sequence: TGCAGTGCTAGTGCTAGCGGGAGTCGTATAGATACGCAGTATTTT. Amino acid sequence: CSASASGSRIDTQYF.

The J gene is TRBJ2-1, the V gene TRBV19; 7 nucleotides agree with TRBD1. The CDR3 is made up of 14 amino acids. V was pared by 3 bases and J by 4 bases, with 3 bases of the junction left unmatched. The germline gives CDR1 LNHDA, CDR2 SQIVND (reference sequence). The DNA for the CDR3 is TGTGCCAGTAGTATTAGGACAGGATACAATGAGCAGTTCTTC. It encodes CASSIRTGYNEQFF.

The chain is built from TRBV19 and TRBJ1-2; TRBD1 matches 10 bases. V trimming: 4 bases; J trimming: 6 bases; junction bases outside the gene matches: 5. The CDR3 is 14 amino acids. Germline V gene data show CDR1 as LNHDA and CDR2 as SQIVND (reference sequence). CDR3 residues: CASSTWTGGDGYTF. CDR3 DNA sequence: TGTGCCAGTAGTACTTGGACAGGGGGAGATGGCTACACCTTC. The full variable domain, with the rest looked up from reference TRBV19 and TRBJ1-2, is DGGITQSPKYLFRKEGQNVTLSCEQNLNHDAMYWYRQDPGQGLRLIYYSQIVNDFQKGDIAEGYSVSREKKESFPLTVTSAQKNPTAFYLCASSTWTGGDGYTFGSGTRLTVV.

The chain employs TRBV27 and TRBJ1-2; the D is unclear. Germline V gene sequence: CDR1 MNHEY, CDR2 SMNVEV (reference sequence). The CDR3 loop spans 12 amino acids. With 8 bases removed from V and 8 bases from J, the gap between germline ends came to 15 bases. Here the CDR3 reads CASRGGLRGYTF. The CDR3 region has the DNA TGTGCCAGCCGGGGTGGCCTGCGAGGCTACACCTTC.